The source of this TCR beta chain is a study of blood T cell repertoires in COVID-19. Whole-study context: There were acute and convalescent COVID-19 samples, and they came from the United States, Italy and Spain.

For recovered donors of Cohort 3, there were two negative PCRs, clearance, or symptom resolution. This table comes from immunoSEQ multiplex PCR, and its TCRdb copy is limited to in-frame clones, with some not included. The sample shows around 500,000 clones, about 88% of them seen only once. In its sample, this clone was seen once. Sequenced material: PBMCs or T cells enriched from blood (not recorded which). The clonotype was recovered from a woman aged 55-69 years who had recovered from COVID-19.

The CDR3 sequence is CASSSGGTGGFYQPQHF. The CDR3 nucleotides are TGTGCCAGCAGTTCCGGGGGGACAGGGGGCTTCTATCAGCCCCAGCATTTT. V gene TRBV28 combines with J gene TRBJ1-5; 12 bases line up with TRBD1. CDR3 length equals 17 residues. Losses at the gene ends were 4 bases for V and 5 bases for J; bases not matched to a gene: 9. CDR1 and CDR2 from the germline V gene are MDHEN and SYDVKM.